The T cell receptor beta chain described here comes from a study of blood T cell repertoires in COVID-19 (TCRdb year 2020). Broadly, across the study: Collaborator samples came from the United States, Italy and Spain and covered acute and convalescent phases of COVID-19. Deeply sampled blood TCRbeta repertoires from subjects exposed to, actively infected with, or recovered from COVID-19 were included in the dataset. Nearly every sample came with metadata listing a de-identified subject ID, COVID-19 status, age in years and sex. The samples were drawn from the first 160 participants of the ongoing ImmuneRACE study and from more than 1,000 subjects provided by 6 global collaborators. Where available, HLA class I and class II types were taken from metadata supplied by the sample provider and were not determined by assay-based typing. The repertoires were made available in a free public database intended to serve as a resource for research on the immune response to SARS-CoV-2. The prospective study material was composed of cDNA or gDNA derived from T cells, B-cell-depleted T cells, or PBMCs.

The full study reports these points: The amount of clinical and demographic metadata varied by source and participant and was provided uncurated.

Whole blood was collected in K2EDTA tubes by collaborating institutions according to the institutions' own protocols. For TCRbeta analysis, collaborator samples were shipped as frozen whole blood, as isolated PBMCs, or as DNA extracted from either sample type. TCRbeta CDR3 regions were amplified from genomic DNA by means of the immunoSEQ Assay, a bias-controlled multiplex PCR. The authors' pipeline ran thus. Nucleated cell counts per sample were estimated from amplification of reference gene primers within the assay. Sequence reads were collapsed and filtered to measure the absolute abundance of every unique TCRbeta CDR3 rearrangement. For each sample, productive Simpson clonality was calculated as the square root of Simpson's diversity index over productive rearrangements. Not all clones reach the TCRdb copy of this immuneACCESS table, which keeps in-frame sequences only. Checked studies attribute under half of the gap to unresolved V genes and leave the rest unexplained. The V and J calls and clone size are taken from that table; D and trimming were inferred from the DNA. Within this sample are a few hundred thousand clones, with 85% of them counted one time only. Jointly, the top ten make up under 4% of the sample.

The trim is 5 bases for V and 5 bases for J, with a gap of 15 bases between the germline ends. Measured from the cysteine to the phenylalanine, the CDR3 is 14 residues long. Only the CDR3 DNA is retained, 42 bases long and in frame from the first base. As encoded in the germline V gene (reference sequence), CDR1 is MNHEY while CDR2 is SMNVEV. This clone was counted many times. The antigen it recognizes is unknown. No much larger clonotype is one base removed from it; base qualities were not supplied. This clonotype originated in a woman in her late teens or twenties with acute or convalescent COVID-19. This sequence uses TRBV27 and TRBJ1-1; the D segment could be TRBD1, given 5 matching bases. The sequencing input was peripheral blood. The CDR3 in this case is CASSPEGVLTEAFF. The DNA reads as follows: TGTGCCAGCAGTCCAGAAGGGGTGTTGACTGAAGCTTTCTTT.